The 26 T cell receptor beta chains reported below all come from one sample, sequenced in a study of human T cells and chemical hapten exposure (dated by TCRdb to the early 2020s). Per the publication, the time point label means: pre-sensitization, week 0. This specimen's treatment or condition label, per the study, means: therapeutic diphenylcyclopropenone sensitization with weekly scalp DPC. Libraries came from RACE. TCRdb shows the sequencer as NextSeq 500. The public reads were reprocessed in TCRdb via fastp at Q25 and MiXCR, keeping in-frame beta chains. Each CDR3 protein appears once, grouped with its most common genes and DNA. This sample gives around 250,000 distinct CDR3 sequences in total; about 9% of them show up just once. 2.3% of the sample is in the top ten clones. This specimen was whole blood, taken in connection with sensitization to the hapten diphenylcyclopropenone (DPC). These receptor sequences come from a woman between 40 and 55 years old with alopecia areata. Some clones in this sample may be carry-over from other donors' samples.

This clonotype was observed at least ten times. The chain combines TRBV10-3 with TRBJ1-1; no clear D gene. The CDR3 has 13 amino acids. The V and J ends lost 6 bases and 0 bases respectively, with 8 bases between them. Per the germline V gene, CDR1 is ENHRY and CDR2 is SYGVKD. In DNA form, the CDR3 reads TGTGCCATCAGGCAGGACCTGAACACTGAAGCTTTCTTT. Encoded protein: CAIRQDLNTEAFF.

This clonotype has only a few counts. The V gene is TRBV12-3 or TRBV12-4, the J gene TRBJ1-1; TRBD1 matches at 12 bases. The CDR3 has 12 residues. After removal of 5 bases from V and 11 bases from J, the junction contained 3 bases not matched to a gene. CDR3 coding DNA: TGTGCCAGCAGTCAGGGACAGGGGGCGGCTTTCTTT. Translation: CASSQGQGAAFF.

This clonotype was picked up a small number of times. Written as DNA, the CDR3 is TGTGCCAGCAGGCCGCAGGGGGCCGGCAATCAGCCCCAGCATTTT. It specifies CASRPQGAGNQPQHF. The chain is built from TRBV12-3 or TRBV12-4 and TRBJ1-5; 8 nucleotides align to TRBD1. The CDR3 loop spans 15 amino acids. V lost 6 bases and J lost 2; bases outside the gene matches: 6.

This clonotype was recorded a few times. The CDR3 bases are TGTGCCAGCGGTGGCGCGGGATACAATGAGCAGTTCTTC. It is translated as CASGGAGYNEQFF. This chain joins TRBV6-2 or TRBV6-3 and TRBJ2-1; D is possibly TRBD2 (6 bases). Germline CDR1 is MNHEY and CDR2 is SVGEGT. Trimming stripped 8 bases from V and 4 bases from J, with 12 bases between. The CDR3 loop spans 13 amino acids.

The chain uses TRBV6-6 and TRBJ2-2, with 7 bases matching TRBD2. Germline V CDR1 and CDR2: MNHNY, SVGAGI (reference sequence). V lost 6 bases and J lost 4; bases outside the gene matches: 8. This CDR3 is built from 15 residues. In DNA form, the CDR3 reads TGTGCCAGCAGGGCGGGCGGGAGAGGCACCGGGGAGCTGTTTTTT. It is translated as CASRAGGRGTGELFF.

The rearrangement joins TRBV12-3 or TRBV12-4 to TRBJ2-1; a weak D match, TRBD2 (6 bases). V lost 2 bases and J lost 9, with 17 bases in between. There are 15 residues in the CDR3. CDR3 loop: CASSLNTGGPGEQFF. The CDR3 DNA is TGTGCCAGCAGTTTAAACACCGGAGGGCCAGGTGAGCAGTTCTTC.

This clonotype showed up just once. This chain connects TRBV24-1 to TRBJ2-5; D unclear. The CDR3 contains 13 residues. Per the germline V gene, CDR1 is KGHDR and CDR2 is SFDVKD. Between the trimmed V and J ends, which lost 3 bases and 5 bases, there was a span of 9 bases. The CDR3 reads CATSDNGVETQYF. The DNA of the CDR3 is TGTGCCACCAGTGATAATGGCGTGGAGACCCAGTACTTC.

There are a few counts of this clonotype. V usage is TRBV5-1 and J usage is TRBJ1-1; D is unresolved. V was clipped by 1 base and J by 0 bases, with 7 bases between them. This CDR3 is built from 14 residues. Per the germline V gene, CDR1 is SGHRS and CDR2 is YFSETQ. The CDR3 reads CASSLSGLNTEAFF. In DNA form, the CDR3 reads TGCGCCAGCAGCTTGTCCGGTCTGAACACTGAAGCTTTCTTT.

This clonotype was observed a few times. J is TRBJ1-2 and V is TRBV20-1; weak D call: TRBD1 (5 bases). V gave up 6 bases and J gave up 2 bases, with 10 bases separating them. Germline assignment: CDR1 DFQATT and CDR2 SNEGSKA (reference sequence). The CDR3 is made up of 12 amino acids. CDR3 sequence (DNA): TGCAGTGCCAGGACACCAAACTATGGCTACACCTTC. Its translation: CSARTPNYGYTF.

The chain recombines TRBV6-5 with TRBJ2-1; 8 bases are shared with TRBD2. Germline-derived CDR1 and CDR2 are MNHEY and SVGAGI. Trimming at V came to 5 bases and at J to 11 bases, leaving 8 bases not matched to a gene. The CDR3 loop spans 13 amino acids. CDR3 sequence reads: CASSPPEREKQFF. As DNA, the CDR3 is TGTGCCAGCAGTCCCCCAGAGCGGGAGAAGCAGTTCTTC.

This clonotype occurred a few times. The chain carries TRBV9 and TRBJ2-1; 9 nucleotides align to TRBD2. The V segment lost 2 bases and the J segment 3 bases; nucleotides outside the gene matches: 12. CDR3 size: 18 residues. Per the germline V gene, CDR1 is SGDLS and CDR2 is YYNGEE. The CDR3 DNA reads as TGTGCCAGCAGCGTCTTTGCGGGAGGGGCAGTGATCTACAATGAGCAGTTCTTC. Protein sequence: CASSVFAGGAVIYNEQFF.

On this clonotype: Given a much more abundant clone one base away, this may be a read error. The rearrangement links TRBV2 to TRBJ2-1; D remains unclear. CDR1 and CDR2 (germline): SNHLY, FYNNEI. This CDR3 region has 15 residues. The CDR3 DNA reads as TGTGCCGGCAGTGAAGACGGCCAGTCGAGCAATGAGCAGTTCTTC. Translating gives CAGSEDGQSSNEQFF.

CDR3 coding DNA: TGTGCCAGCAGCGCCGGGACTAGCGGAGGGGGAAGCACAGATACGCAGTATTTT. Protein sequence: CASSAGTSGGGSTDTQYF. This chain uses TRBV9 with TRBJ2-3, with 11 bases aligning to TRBD2. This CDR3 has 18 amino acids. Germline lookup yields CDR1 SGDLS and CDR2 YYNGEE. Trimming removed 3 bases from V and 0 bases from J; junction bases left unmatched: 9.

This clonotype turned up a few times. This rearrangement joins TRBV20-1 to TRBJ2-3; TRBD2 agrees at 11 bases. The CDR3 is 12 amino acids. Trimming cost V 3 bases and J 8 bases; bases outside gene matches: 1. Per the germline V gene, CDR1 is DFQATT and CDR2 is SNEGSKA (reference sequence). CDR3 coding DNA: TGCAGTGCTAGCGGACTAGCGGGTACGCAGTATTTT. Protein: CSASGLAGTQYF.

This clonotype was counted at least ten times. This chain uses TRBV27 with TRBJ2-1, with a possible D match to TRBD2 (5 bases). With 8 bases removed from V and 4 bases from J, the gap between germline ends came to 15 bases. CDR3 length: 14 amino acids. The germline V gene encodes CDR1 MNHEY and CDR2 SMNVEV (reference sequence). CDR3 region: CASRKEAGYNEQFF. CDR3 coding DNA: TGTGCCAGCCGAAAGGAGGCAGGTTACAATGAGCAGTTCTTC.

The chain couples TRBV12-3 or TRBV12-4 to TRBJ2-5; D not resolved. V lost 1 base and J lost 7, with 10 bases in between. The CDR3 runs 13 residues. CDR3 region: CASSLGSSGTQYF. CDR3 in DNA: TGTGCCAGCAGTTTAGGATCTAGTGGGACCCAGTACTTC.

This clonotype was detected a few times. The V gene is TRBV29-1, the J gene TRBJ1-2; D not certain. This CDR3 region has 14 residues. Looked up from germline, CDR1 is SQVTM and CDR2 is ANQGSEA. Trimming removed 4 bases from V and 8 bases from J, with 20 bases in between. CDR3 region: CSVASLRIREGYTF. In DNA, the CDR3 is TGCAGCGTTGCTAGCCTGAGGATACGGGAAGGCTACACCTTC. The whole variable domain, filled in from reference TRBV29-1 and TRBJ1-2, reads SAVISQKPSRDICQRGTSLTIQCQVDSQVTMMFWYRQQPGQSLTLIATANQGSEATYESGFVIDKFPISRPNLTFSTLTVSNMSPEDSSIYLCSVASLRIREGYTFGSGTRLTVV.

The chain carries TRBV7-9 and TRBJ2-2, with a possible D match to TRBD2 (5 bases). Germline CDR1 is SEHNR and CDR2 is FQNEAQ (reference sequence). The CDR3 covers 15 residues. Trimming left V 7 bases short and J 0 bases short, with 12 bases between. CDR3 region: CASINPGTNTGELFF. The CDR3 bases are TGTGCCAGCATTAATCCGGGAACGAACACCGGGGAGCTGTTTTTT.

The CDR3 nucleotides read TGTGCCAGCAGATCGAGTTTCGGGCCCCAGCTGAGCGCCAAAAACATTCAGTACTTC. It translates to CASRSSFGPQLSAKNIQYF. The rearrangement links TRBV6-2 or TRBV6-3 to TRBJ2-4; D not certain. The CDR3 sequence is 19 residues long. CDR1 and CDR2 from the germline V gene are MNHEY and SVGEGT. V gave up 6 bases and J gave up 1 base, with 25 bases separating them.

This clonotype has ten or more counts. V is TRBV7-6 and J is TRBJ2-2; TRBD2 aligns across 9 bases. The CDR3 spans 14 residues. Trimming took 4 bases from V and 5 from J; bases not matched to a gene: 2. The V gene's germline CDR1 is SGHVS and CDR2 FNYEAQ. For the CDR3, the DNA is TGTGCCAGCAGCTCGGGACTAGCTACCGGGGAGCTGTTTTTT. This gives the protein CASSSGLATGELFF.

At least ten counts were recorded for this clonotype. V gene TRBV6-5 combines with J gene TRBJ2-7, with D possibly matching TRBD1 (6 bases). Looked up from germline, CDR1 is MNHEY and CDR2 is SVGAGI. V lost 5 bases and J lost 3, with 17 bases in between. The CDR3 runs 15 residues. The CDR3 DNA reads TGTGCCAGCAGTCCTAACAGGGAAAGGGTCTACGAGCAGTACTTC. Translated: CASSPNRERVYEQYF.

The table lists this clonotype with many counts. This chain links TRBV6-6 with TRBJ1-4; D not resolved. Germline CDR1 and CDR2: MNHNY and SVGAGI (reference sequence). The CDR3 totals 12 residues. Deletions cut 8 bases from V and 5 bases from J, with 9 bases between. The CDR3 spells CASAGFNEKLFF. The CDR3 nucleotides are TGTGCCAGCGCGGGTTTCAATGAAAAACTGTTTTTT.

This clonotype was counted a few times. This chain's CDR3 is CASSLSTGNQPQHF. Written as DNA, the CDR3 is TGTGCCAGCAGCCTCTCCACGGGGAATCAGCCCCAGCATTTT. V gene TRBV7-9 combines with J gene TRBJ1-5; D ambiguous. The length of the CDR3 is 14 residues. Germline V lookup: CDR1 SEHNR, CDR2 FQNEAQ (reference sequence). Trimming cost V 5 bases and J 4 bases, with 12 bases left between them.

The CDR3 loop reads CASSYSTGHLQETQYF. DNA of the CDR3: TGTGCCAGCAGTTACTCGACGGGTCACCTACAAGAGACCCAGTACTTC. The chain links TRBV6-2 or TRBV6-3 to TRBJ2-5; D not resolved. The germline V gene has CDR1 MNHEY and CDR2 SVGEGT. V lost 0 bases and J 2 bases, leaving 13 bases between the germline ends. CDR3 length equals 16 residues.

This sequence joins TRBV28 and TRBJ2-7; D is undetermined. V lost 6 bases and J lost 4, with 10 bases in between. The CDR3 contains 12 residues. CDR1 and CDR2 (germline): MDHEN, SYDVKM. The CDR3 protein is CASSPQEYEQYF. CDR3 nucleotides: TGTGCCAGCAGCCCTCAGGAATACGAGCAGTACTTC.

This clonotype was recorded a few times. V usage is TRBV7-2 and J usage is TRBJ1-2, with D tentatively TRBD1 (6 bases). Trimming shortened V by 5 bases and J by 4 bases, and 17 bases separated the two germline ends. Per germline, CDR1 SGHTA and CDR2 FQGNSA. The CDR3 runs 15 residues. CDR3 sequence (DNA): TGTGCCAGCAGCGTCCGACAGGCACCCTCCTATGGCTACACCTTC. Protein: CASSVRQAPSYGYTF.